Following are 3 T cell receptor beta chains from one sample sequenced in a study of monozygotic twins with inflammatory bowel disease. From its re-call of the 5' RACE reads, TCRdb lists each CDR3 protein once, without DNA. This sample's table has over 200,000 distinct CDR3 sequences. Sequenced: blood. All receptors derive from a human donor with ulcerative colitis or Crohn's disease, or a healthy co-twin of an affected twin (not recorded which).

The CDR3: CASTNSNQPQHF. The V and J genes are TRBV7-9 and TRBJ1-5. The CDR3 extends over 12 amino acids. Germline V CDR1 and CDR2: SEHNR, FQNEAQ (reference sequence).

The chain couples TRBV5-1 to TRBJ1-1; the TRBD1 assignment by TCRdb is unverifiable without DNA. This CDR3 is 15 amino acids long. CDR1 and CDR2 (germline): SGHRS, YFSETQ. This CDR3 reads CASSKGQGALTEAFF.

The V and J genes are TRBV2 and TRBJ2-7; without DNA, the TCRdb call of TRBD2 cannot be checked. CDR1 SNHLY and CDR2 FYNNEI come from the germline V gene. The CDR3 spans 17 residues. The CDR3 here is CASSEVSGTGLGYEQYF.